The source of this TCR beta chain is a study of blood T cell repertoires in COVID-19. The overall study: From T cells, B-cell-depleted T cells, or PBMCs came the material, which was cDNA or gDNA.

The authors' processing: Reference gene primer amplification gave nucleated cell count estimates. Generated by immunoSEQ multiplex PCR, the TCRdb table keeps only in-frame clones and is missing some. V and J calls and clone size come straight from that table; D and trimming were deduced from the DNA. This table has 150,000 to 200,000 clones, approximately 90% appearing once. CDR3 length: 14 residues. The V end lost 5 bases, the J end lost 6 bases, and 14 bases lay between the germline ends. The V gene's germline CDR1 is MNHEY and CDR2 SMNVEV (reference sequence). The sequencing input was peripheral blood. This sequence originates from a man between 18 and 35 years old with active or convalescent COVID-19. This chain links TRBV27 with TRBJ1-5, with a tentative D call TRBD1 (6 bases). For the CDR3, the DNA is TGTGCCAGCAGTCCGAGACAGGTACCTCAGCCCCAGCATTTT. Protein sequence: CASSPRQVPQPQHF.